This T cell receptor (beta chain) was profiled in a study of T cells after yellow fever vaccination. Findings and limits, study-wide: Re-detected after boosting: most primary clones, 96% of CD4 and 80% to 90% of CD8. The presence of abundant clonotypes contaminating from the bulk population was possible in FACS-sorted repertoires. It was a weaker secondary response, yet one that peaked faster, at day 5 versus 15.

TCR cDNA, made by 5'RACE template switching, carried an added universal primer site and UMIs. TCRdb re-analysed the 5' RACE reads in MiXCR, keeping a single row per CDR3 protein. Of approximately 180,000 distinct CDR3 sequences in the sample, approximately 6.2% were seen once. Germline V lookup: CDR1 SGHTA, CDR2 FQGNSA. Trimming shortened V by 1 base and J by 1 base, and 4 bases separated the two germline ends. CDR3 length: 13 residues. In its sample, this clonotype was seen many times. The antigen remains unidentified. The rearrangement uses TRBV7-2 and TRBJ1-1; no firm D call. The sequence was obtained from a man between 18 and 29 years old who received the YFV17D yellow fever vaccine. Sample: CD4+ T cells sorted from PBMCs, taken on the day of the first yellow fever vaccination. The CDR3 spells CASSLEQNTEAFF. The DNA for the CDR3 is TGTGCCAGCAGCTTAGAACAGAACACTGAAGCTTTCTTT.